The clone carrying this T cell receptor beta chain showed up many times. This entry comes from a study of early T cells in non-severe SARS-CoV-2 infection. V gave up 4 bases and J gave up 2 bases, with 9 bases separating them. This CDR3 comprises 14 residues. TCRdb used MiXCR to reprocess the 5' RACE reads, holding one entry per CDR3 protein. The table lists tens of thousands of distinct CDR3 sequences, 12% of them singletons. The source is an adult who was a healthcare worker with PCR-confirmed SARS-CoV-2 infection or an uninfected control (not recorded which). Sequencing input: whole blood. This chain joins TRBV12-3 or TRBV12-4 and TRBJ2-1; D is uncertain. CDR3: CASSSGSPYNEQFF. The CDR3 DNA reads as TGTGCCAGCAGTTCAGGATCCCCCTACAATGAGCAGTTCTTC.